This T cell receptor (beta chain) was captured in a study of beta chain features in type 1 diabetes. Each sorted population was over 95% pure. General study results and limits: TCRB CDR3 length was moderately but significantly reduced in all four CD4+ subsets of Type 1 diabetes patients. Here, the possible influence of HLA type (on TCRB rearrangement) remained unresolved.

On this clone: Its matching antigen is unknown.

Investigators reverse transcribed all isolated RNA, so they sequenced expressed TCRB transcripts. TCRdb's table, derived via immunoSEQ multiplex PCR, lists solely in-frame clones and lacks some. The sample carries under 350,000 clones, roughly 25% recorded once. Trimming cost V 1 base and J 0 bases; bases outside gene matches: 6. Per germline, CDR1 SQVTM and CDR2 ANQGSEA. The CDR3 length is 15 residues. The sequencing input was naive CD4+ T cells from blood. The gene calls are TRBV29-1 and TRBJ2-7; 7 bases are a match to TRBD2. The sequence was collected from a woman under 40 with type 1 diabetes. In DNA form, the CDR3 reads TGCAGCGTTGAAGCGGAAAGCGGGGACTCCTACGAGCAGTACTTC. Translated: CSVEAESGDSYEQYF.